This TCR beta chain was identified in a study of blood T cell repertoires in COVID-19 (dated by TCRdb to about 2020). For the wider study: The collaborator samples originated in the United States, Italy and Spain and spanned the acute and convalescent phases of COVID-19. The samples were drawn from two sources: the first 160 participants of the ongoing ImmuneRACE study, and 1,000 to 1,500 subjects contributed by 6 global collaborators. The prospective study material was composed of cDNA or gDNA derived from T cells, B-cell-depleted T cells, or PBMCs. HLA class I and class II types, where available, came from metadata supplied by the sample provider rather than from assay-based typing. The dataset comprised deeply sampled blood TCRbeta repertoires from subjects exposed to, actively infected with, or recovered from COVID-19. Sample metadata almost always included a de-identified subject ID, COVID-19 status, age in years and sex. The repertoires were made available in a free public database intended to serve as a resource for research on the immune response to SARS-CoV-2.

The full study reports these points: The amount of clinical and demographic metadata varied by source and participant and was provided uncurated.

On this clone itself: What antigen it recognizes has not been identified. Base qualities are not recorded, but no much larger clone differs from it by a single base.

The immunoSEQ Assay, a bias-controlled multiplex PCR, was used to amplify TCRbeta CDR3 regions from genomic DNA. The authors processed their data as follows. The number of nucleated cells in each sample was estimated by amplification of reference gene primers within the assay. To quantify the absolute abundance of each unique TCRbeta CDR3 rearrangement, sequence reads were collapsed and filtered. For each sample, productive Simpson clonality was calculated as the square root of Simpson's diversity index over productive rearrangements. TCRdb holds this immuneACCESS table with in-frame rearrangements only. Some clones are missing; in checked studies, unresolved V genes explain under half, and the rest has no known cause. That table furnishes V, J and clone size, whereas the DNA furnished D and trimming. This sample is represented by 75,000 to 100,000 clones; roughly 86% of them were singletons. The ten largest clones take up approximately 8% of the sample.

Collaborating institutions collected whole blood in K2EDTA tubes following their own protocols. For TCRbeta analysis, collaborators shipped samples as frozen whole blood, isolated PBMCs, or DNA extracted from either of those sample types. The cysteine opens and the phenylalanine closes a CDR3 of 13 amino acids. This entry keeps only the CDR3 DNA: 39 bases, framed from base 1. V is trimmed back by 4 bases and J by 6 bases, and the junction contains 4 bases that no gene match accounts for. Looking up the germline V gene yields CDR1 SGHTA and CDR2 FQGTGA. Input material: peripheral blood. The V and J genes are TRBV7-3 and TRBJ2-3; TRBD1 aligns with 7 central bases. The receptor comes from a human donor with acute or convalescent COVID-19. The donor label of this sample is uncertain. DNA sequence: TGTGCCAGCAGCTCGGACAGGTTGGATACGCAGTATTTT. This translates into CASSSDRLDTQYF.